This is a list of T cell receptor beta chains from one sample in a study of blood T cell repertoires in COVID-19. Clones were read by immunoSEQ multiplex PCR, and TCRdb kept only the in-frame ones, dropping some. The sample yields some 400,000 clones, roughly 90% seen once. Sequencing used PBMCs or T cells enriched from blood (not recorded which). Receptor source: a woman in her thirties or forties who had been exposed to COVID-19. Both conserved end residues are part of each CDR3. The D gene is left open where the match is weak. Where a row states a size, it is once, few, many or the class of an expanded clone; other rows omit it.

CDR3 protein | CDR3 DNA | D gene | V gene | clone size | J gene
CASNPKRSGKVDEQFF | TGTGCCAGCAACCCTAAGAGGTCAGGGAAGGTGGATGAGCAGTTCTTC | - | TRBV9 | - | TRBJ2-1
CASSDSGGTYEQYF | TGTGCCAGCAGTGACTCAGGAGGGACCTACGAGCAGTACTTC | - | TRBV2 | - | TRBJ2-7
CSVEDVGTGVGTEAFF | TGCAGCGTTGAAGATGTGGGGACAGGGGTCGGAACTGAAGCTTTCTTT | TRBD1 | TRBV29-1 | - | TRBJ1-1
CASRPDRGRTGYTF | TGTGCCAGCAGACCGGACAGGGGGCGAACTGGCTACACCTTC | TRBD1 | TRBV6-5 | - | TRBJ1-2
CASSPRAGGASRGYTF | TGTGCCAGTAGCCCACGGGCAGGGGGCGCCAGTAGAGGCTACACCTTC | TRBD1 | TRBV19 | - | TRBJ1-2
CATSDPGTGGIAFF | TGTGCCACCAGTGACCCTGGGACAGGGGGCATTGCTTTCTTT | TRBD1 | TRBV24-1 | once | TRBJ1-1
CAISEVSGDNSPLHF | TGTGCCATCAGTGAGGTGTCGGGGGATAATTCACCCCTCCACTTT | - | TRBV10-3 | once | TRBJ1-6
CASSSPGLAYSTDTQYF | TGTGCCAGCAGCTCCCCAGGGCTAGCGTATAGCACAGATACGCAGTATTTT | - | TRBV7-2 | - | TRBJ2-3
CASSISGTAMENEQFF | TGTGCCAGTAGTATAAGTGGGACTGCAATGGAGAATGAGCAGTTCTTC | - | TRBV19 | - | TRBJ2-1
CASSLLGGNYGYTF | TGTGCCAGCAGCTTGTTGGGCGGGAACTATGGCTACACCTTC | - | TRBV7-9 | - | TRBJ1-2